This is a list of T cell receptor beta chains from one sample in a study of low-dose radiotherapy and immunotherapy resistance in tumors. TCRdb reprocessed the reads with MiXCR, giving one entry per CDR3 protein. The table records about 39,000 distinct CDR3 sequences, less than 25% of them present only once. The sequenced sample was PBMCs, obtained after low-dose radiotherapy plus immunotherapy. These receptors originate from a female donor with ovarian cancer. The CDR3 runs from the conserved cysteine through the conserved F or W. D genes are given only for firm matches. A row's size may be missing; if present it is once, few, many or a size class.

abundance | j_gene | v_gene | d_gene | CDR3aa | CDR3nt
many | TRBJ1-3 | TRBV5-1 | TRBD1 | CASSGGDSGNTIYF | TGCGCCAGCAGCGGCGGGGACAGTGGAAACACCATATATTTT
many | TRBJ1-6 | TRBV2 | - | CASSEVQAPTDNSPLHF | TGTGCCAGCAGTGAAGTTCAGGCCCCAACTGATAATTCACCCCTCCACTTT
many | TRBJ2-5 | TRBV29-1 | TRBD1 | CSVENPPGQGKMETQYF | TGCAGCGTTGAGAACCCCCCGGGACAGGGCAAAATGGAGACCCAGTACTTC
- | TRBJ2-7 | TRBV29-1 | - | CSVVVSATNLGQYF | TGCAGCGTTGTAGTTTCTGCGACGAATCTCGGGCAGTACTTC
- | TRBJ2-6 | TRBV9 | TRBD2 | CASSVERREGRGLTLSGANVLTF | TGTGCCAGCAGCGTAGAACGGAGAGAAGGAAGGGGACTAACTCTCTCTGGGGCCAACGTCCTGACTTTC
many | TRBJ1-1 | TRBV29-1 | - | CSVELWGAEAFF | TGCAGCGTTGAACTCTGGGGCGCTGAAGCTTTCTTT
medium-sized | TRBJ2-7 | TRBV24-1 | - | CATSPKSSYEQYF | TGTGCCACCAGCCCCAAGAGCTCCTACGAGCAGTACTTC
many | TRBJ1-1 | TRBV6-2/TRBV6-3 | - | CASSWAHNRNTEAFF | TGTGCCAGCAGTTGGGCCCATAATCGGAACACTGAAGCTTTCTTT
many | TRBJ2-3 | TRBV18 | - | CASSPPGAGPSDTQYF | TGTGCCAGCTCACCACCCGGGGCGGGCCCGTCAGATACGCAGTATTTT
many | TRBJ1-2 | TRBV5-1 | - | CASSLADNYGYTF | TGCGCCAGCAGCTTGGCCGATAACTATGGCTACACCTTC
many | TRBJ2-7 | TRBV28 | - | CASSGIRSEQYF | TGTGCCAGCAGTGGAATCCGGAGTGAGCAGTACTTC
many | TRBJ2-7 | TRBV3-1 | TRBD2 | CASSPTRTSPRSSYEQYF | TGTGCCAGCAGCCCTACCCGGACTAGCCCCAGGAGCTCCTACGAGCAGTACTTC
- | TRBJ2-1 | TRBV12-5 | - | CASGMQFF | TGTGCTAGTGGTATGCAGTTCTTC
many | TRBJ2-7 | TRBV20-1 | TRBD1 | CSARGWGQASYEQYF | TGCAGTGCTAGAGGGTGGGGACAGGCCTCCTACGAGCAGTACTTC
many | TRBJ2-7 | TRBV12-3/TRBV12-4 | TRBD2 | CASSLGLAGNYEQYF | TGTGCCAGCAGTCTGGGACTAGCGGGGAACTACGAGCAGTACTTC
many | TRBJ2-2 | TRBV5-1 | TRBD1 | CASSSDRADGELFF | TGCGCCAGCAGCTCGGACAGGGCGGACGGGGAGCTGTTTTTT
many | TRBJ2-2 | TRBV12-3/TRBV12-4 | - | CASRRQANTGELFF | TGTGCCAGCAGACGTCAGGCGAACACCGGGGAGCTGTTTTTT
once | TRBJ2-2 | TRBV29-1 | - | CSGFGSTGELFF | TGCAGCGGATTCGGGAGCACCGGGGAGCTGTTTTTT
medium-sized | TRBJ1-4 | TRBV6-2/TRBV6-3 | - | CASRRTGTNEKLFF | TGTGCCAGCAGAAGGACGGGCACTAATGAAAAACTGTTTTTT
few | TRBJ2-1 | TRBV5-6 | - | CASSLRQASSYNEQFF | TGTGCCAGCAGCCTTCGACAGGCGAGCTCCTACAATGAGCAGTTCTTC
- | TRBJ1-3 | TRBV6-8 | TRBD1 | CASSSSQGALGNTIYF | TGTGCCAGCAGTTCTTCCCAGGGGGCGCTTGGAAACACCATATATTTT
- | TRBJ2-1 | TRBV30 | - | CAWDEQFF | TGTGCCTGGGATGAGCAGTTCTTC
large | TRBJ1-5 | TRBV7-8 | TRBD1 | CASSLAGQGRVGNQPQHF | TGTGCCAGCAGCTTAGCGGGACAGGGGAGGGTAGGCAATCAGCCCCAGCATTTT
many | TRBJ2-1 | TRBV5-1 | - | CASSLGDGRRNEQFF | TGCGCCAGCAGCTTGGGGGACGGACGGAGGAATGAGCAGTTCTTC
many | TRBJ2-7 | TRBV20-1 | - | CSAGAEAPPYEQYF | TGCAGTGCTGGAGCGGAGGCGCCTCCCTACGAGCAGTACTTC
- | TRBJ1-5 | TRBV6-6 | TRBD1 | CASSYSGQGGQPQHF | TGTGCCAGCAGTTACTCGGGACAGGGGGGTCAGCCCCAGCATTTT
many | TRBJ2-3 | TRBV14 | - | CASRDFFGDTQYF | TGTGCCAGCAGGGACTTTTTCGGAGATACGCAGTATTTT
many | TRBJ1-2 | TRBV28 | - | CASSLTGGFGGLNYGYTF | TGTGCCAGCAGTTTAACGGGGGGTTTTGGGGGCCTTAACTATGGCTACACCTTC
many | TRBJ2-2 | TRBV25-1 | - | CASSSHTGELFF | TGTGCCAGCAGTTCCCACACCGGGGAGCTGTTTTTT
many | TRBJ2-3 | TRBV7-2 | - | CASSSYLSDTQYF | TGTGCCAGCAGCTCGTATCTTTCAGATACGCAGTATTTT
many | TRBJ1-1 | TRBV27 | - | CASSLGSVANTEAFF | TGTGCCAGCAGTTTAGGCTCCGTGGCGAACACTGAAGCTTTCTTT
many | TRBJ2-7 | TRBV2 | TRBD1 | CASSGDRAREQYF | TGTGCCAGCAGTGGGGACAGGGCCCGCGAGCAGTACTTC
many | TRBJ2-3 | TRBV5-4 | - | CASSLKDSTQYF | TGTGCCAGCAGCTTGAAGGATAGTACGCAGTATTTT
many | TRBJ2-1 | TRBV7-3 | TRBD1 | CASSLTGYNEQFF | TGTGCCAGCAGCTTGACAGGGTACAATGAGCAGTTCTTC
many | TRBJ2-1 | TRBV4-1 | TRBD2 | CASKPAGGSSYNEQFF | TGCGCCAGCAAACCGGCGGGCGGGAGCTCCTACAATGAGCAGTTCTTC
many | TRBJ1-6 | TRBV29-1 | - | CSVGSGTNSPLHF | TGCAGCGTTGGGAGTGGGACAAATTCACCCCTCCACTTT
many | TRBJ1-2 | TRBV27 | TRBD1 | CASSLDTGGRGYTF | TGTGCCAGCAGTTTAGACACAGGGGGTCGGGGCTACACCTTC
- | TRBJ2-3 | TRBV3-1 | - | CASSQDLGPYF | TGTGCCAGCAGCCAAGATTTGGGACCGTATTTT
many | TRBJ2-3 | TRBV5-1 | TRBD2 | CASSLARTSGEITDTQYF | TGCGCCAGCAGCTTGGCCCGGACTAGCGGGGAGATCACAGATACGCAGTATTTT
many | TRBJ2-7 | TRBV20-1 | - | CSARGVTLHEQYF | TGCAGTGCTAGAGGAGTCACGCTCCACGAGCAGTACTTC
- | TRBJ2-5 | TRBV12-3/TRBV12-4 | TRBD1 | CASSLGTGRETQYF | TGTGCCAGCAGTTTAGGGACAGGGAGAGAGACCCAGTACTTC
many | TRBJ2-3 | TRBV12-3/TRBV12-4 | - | CASSYGGPTDTQYF | TGTGCCAGCAGTTACGGCGGCCCCACAGATACGCAGTATTTT
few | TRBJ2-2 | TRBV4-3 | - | CASSQREIGELFF | TGCGCCAGCAGCCAAAGGGAAATCGGGGAGCTGTTTTTT
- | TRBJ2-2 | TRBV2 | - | CASRRFGTGELFF | TGTGCCAGCAGGCGGTTTGGCACCGGGGAGCTGTTTTTT
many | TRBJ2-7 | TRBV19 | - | CASSIGGSSSYEQYF | TGTGCCAGTAGTATTGGAGGGTCGAGCTCCTACGAGCAGTACTTC
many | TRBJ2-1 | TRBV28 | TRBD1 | CASGLGGQGYNEQFF | TGTGCCAGCGGATTAGGAGGACAGGGTTACAATGAGCAGTTCTTC